The present T cell receptor (beta chain) was sequenced within a study of beta chain features in type 1 diabetes. Notes on this clone: The antigen is unknown.

Study-wide findings and caveats: The analysis here could not establish whether HLA type shapes TCRB rearrangement. Relative to healthy donors, patients appeared to have naive, central memory and Treg TCRB repertoires that were more similar. Any PCR bias toward short templates would affect both groups alike.

Every bit of the isolated RNA underwent reverse transcription, so sequencing read expressed TCRB transcripts. Sequencing was performed with immunoSEQ multiplex PCR; in TCRdb, only in-frame clones are kept and a portion is missing. The sample consists of around 500,000 clones, about 30% of them appearing once. CDR3 length: 17 residues. Germline V gene lookup returns CDR1 SGHVS and CDR2 FNYEAQ. With V trimmed by 5 bases and J by 0 bases, 8 bases remained unmatched. Markers CD45RO/CCR7/CD25/CD127/CD95/CD27 served to sort CD4+ naive, central memory, regulatory and stem cell-like memory cells. Sequencing was carried out using naive CD4+ T cells from blood. V gene TRBV7-6 combines with J gene TRBJ2-1; 9 nucleotides line up with TRBD1. The source is a man between 18 and 29 years old in good health. The CDR3 bases are TGTGCCAGCAGCCCAGGGACAGGGCTTAGCTCCTACAATGAGCAGTTCTTC. Encoded protein: CASSPGTGLSSYNEQFF.